The 20 T cell receptor beta chains reported below all come from one sample, sequenced in a study of blood T cell repertoires in COVID-19. Libraries were prepared by immunoSEQ multiplex PCR; TCRdb keeps only in-frame clonotypes and omits some of them. The profile shows 50,000 to 65,000 clones, roughly four fifths of them singletons. Specimen: peripheral blood. The receptors were sampled from a woman older than 75 with acute or convalescent COVID-19.

The chain uses TRBV6-1 and TRBJ1-1, with D unresolved. This CDR3 comprises 13 residues. CDR1 and CDR2 (germline): MNHNS, SASEGT. V was shortened by 2 bases and J by 6 bases, with 10 bases between the two germline ends. The chain's CDR3 is CASSETYRPEAFF. The DNA of the CDR3 is TGTGCCAGCAGTGAAACATACAGACCTGAAGCTTTCTTT.

This clone was seen many times. The gene calls are TRBV6-6 and TRBJ1-6; no reliable D call. Germline CDR1 MNHNY, CDR2 SVGAGI (reference sequence). This CDR3 has 16 residues. V was pared by 2 bases and J by 3 bases, with 11 bases between. The CDR3 region has the DNA TGTGCCAGCAGTTACGGCGGACTGGACTATAATTCACCCCTCCACTTT. Residues: CASSYGGLDYNSPLHF.

V gene TRBV11-3 combines with J gene TRBJ2-2; 12 bases match TRBD2. Germline CDR1 and CDR2: SGHNT and YENEEA. The CDR3 loop spans 17 amino acids. J gave up 5 bases and V 1 base, and 5 bases lay outside the gene matches. CDR3 DNA sequence: TGTGCCAGCAGCTTAGGACTAGCGGGAGCGGTTACCGGGGAGCTGTTTTTT. This translates into CASSLGLAGAVTGELFF.

This sequence joins TRBV7-9 and TRBJ2-1; possible D gene TRBD2, 6 bases. The CDR3 loop spans 16 amino acids. Trimming stripped 2 bases from V and 4 bases from J, with 15 bases between. Germline V gives CDR1 SEHNR, CDR2 FQNEAQ (reference sequence). CDR3 DNA: TGTGCCAGCAGCTTATCTGGAGCGGGTAGATACAATGAGCAGTTCTTC. Protein product: CASSLSGAGRYNEQFF.

The chain carries TRBV5-1 and TRBJ2-1; D might be TRBD2 (5 bases). V dropped 4 bases and J dropped 9 bases, with 17 bases sitting between them. Germline-derived CDR1 and CDR2 are SGHRS and YFSETQ. CDR3 length equals 14 residues. The CDR3 loop is CASSDTRSGGEQFF. CDR3 DNA sequence: TGCGCCAGCAGCGATACTAGGTCCGGCGGTGAGCAGTTCTTC. Based on the CDR3 plus reference TRBV5-1 and TRBJ2-1, the full variable domain is KAGVTQTPRYLIKTRGQQVTLSCSPISGHRSVSWYQQTPGQGLQFLFEYFSETQRNKGNFPGRFSGRQFSNSRSEMNVSTLELGDSALYLCASSDTRSGGEQFFGPGTRLTVL.

This rearrangement joins TRBV14 to TRBJ2-5; TRBD2 aligns across 14 bases. CDR1 and CDR2 (germline): SGHDN, FVKESK. CDR3 length: 16 residues. Trimming took 5 bases from V and 1 from J; bases not matched to a gene: 3. CDR3 region: CASSRTSGRFQETQYF. The CDR3, as DNA: TGTGCCAGCAGCAGGACTAGCGGGAGGTTCCAAGAGACCCAGTACTTC.

This clone is a singleton in its sample. The V and J genes are TRBV10-1 and TRBJ2-5; perhaps TRBD2 as D (6 bases). Trimming pared 6 bases from V and 3 bases from J, leaving 11 bases between. Germline-derived CDR1 and CDR2 are WNHNN and SYGVQD (reference sequence). The CDR3 is 13 amino acids. The chain's CDR3 is CASSPLAKETQYF. The DNA for the CDR3 is TGCGCCAGCAGCCCACTAGCCAAAGAGACCCAGTACTTC.

This clone was observed once. The chain couples TRBV19 to TRBJ1-1; TRBD1 matches at 8 bases. Germline V gene sequence: CDR1 LNHDA, CDR2 SQIVND (reference sequence). The CDR3 is 14 residues long. Trimming at V came to 6 bases and at J to 3 bases, leaving 6 bases not matched to a gene. The CDR3 DNA reads TGTGCCAGTAGCTGGACAGGGCCTGACACTGAAGCTTTCTTT. Amino acid sequence: CASSWTGPDTEAFF.

The rearrangement joins TRBV24-1 to TRBJ2-2, with D unclear. Germline V gene data show CDR1 as KGHDR and CDR2 as SFDVKD. CDR3 length: 15 residues. Trimming removed 5 bases at V and 0 bases at J, with 9 bases between. The CDR3 DNA follows: TGTGCCACCAGTGGTCCGACTGCGAACACCGGGGAGCTGTTTTTT. The encoded protein is CATSGPTANTGELFF.

The chain employs TRBV6-2 or TRBV6-3 and TRBJ2-7, with 13 bases matching TRBD2. The CDR3 consists of 17 residues. J was trimmed by 2 bases and V by 6 bases; bases with no gene match: 10. Germline V CDR1 and CDR2: MNHEY, SVGEGT. The CDR3 here is CASSLTSGRPPPYEQYF. CDR3 bases: TGTGCCAGCAGCTTGACTAGCGGGAGGCCTCCACCCTACGAGCAGTACTTC.

Here the CDR3 DNA reads TGCGCCAGCAGCCAGGCTACCGGGACCTACAATGAGCAGTTCTTC. Translating it yields CASSQATGTYNEQFF. The chain uses TRBV4-3 and TRBJ2-1; weak D call: TRBD2 (5 bases). This CDR3 is built from 15 residues. Germline values: CDR1 LGHNA, CDR2 YSLEER. V gave up 3 bases and J gave up 2 bases, with 11 bases separating them.

This chain joins TRBV4-2 and TRBJ1-5, with D unresolved. CDR3 size: 13 residues. Trimming removed 5 bases from V and 2 bases from J, with 7 bases in between. Germline V gene lookup returns CDR1 LGHNA and CDR2 YNFKEQ. DNA for the CDR3: TGTGCCAGCAGCAGGGAGGGCAATCAGCCCCAGCATTTT. Translating it yields CASSREGNQPQHF.

The genes are TRBV5-5 and TRBJ1-1, with TRBD1 matching over 10 bases. Germline trimming cut 5 bases from V and 7 bases from J; bases unmatched to any gene: 8. The CDR3 totals 14 residues. CDR1 SGHKS and CDR2 YYEKEE come from the germline V gene (reference sequence). In nucleotides, the CDR3 is TGTGCCAGCAGATCGGACGGACAGGGGGGTGAAGCTTTCTTT. Its protein product is CASRSDGQGGEAFF.

This clone has a handful of counts. The rearrangement uses TRBV30 and TRBJ2-1; tentatively, D is TRBD2 (6 bases). CDR1 and CDR2 from the germline V gene are GTSNPN and SVGIG (reference sequence). CDR3 length: 12 amino acids. The CDR3 DNA reads as TGTGCTATACTAGCTAAAGTCAATGAGCAGTTCTTC. Translating it yields CAILAKVNEQFF.

This rearrangement joins TRBV5-6 to TRBJ2-7, with 12 bases that match TRBD2. V dropped 10 bases and J dropped 9; count of bases not matched to a gene: 11. This CDR3 contains 13 residues. Looked up from germline, CDR1 is SGHDT and CDR2 is YYEEEE. The CDR3 sequence: CASTSGRRVVQYF. CDR3 coding DNA: TGTGCCTCAACTAGCGGGAGGCGGGTCGTGCAGTACTTC.

The chain links TRBV19 to TRBJ2-1, with 13 positions matching TRBD2. The V gene end was trimmed by 9 bases and the J gene end by 5 bases; junction bases not matched to a gene: 16. There are 18 residues in the CDR3. Germline V lookup: CDR1 LNHDA, CDR2 SQIVND (reference sequence). In DNA, the CDR3 is TGTGCCAGCAAGGCCGGACTAGCGGGAGAGGATCCAAACAATGAGCAGTTCTTC. This sequence encodes CASKAGLAGEDPNNEQFF.

The gene calls are TRBV5-1 and TRBJ1-4; D is undetermined. Between the trimmed V and J ends, which lost 4 bases and 5 bases, there was a span of 9 bases. CDR1 SGHRS and CDR2 YFSETQ come from the germline V gene. The CDR3 totals 13 residues. CDR3 coding DNA: TGCGCCAGCAGCCTGCCGACAAATGAAAAACTGTTTTTT. This codes for CASSLPTNEKLFF.

The chain carries TRBV3-1 (or the pseudogene TRBV3-2) and TRBJ2-7; 9 nucleotides agree with TRBD1. The J segment lost 3 bases and the V segment lost 3 bases, leaving 12 bases of the junction unmatched. The CDR3 extends over 17 amino acids. The germline V gene encodes CDR1 LGHDT and CDR2 YNNKEL (reference sequence). CDR3 bases: TGTGCCAGCAGCCATGATCACACCCGGGACAGGGACTACGAGCAGTACTTC. It encodes CASSHDHTRDRDYEQYF.

The rearrangement links TRBV7-9 to TRBJ2-6; D not certain. The V end was cut by 5 bases, the J end by 0 bases, with 8 bases between. The CDR3 has 15 amino acids. Germline-derived CDR1 and CDR2 are SEHNR and FQNEAQ (reference sequence). The CDR3 reads CASSTYTSGANVLTF. DNA for the CDR3: TGTGCCAGCAGCACGTACACCTCTGGGGCCAACGTCCTGACTTTC.

The chain couples TRBV27 to TRBJ2-4; 7 positions match TRBD1. The trim removed 4 bases at V and 6 bases at J, leaving 9 bases unmatched. In germline, CDR1 is MNHEY, CDR2 SMNVEV (reference sequence). The CDR3 is 15 amino acids. In DNA form, the CDR3 reads TGTGCCAGCAGTTCCAGGGGGAGTGTGGGAAACATTCAGTACTTC. It translates to CASSSRGSVGNIQYF.